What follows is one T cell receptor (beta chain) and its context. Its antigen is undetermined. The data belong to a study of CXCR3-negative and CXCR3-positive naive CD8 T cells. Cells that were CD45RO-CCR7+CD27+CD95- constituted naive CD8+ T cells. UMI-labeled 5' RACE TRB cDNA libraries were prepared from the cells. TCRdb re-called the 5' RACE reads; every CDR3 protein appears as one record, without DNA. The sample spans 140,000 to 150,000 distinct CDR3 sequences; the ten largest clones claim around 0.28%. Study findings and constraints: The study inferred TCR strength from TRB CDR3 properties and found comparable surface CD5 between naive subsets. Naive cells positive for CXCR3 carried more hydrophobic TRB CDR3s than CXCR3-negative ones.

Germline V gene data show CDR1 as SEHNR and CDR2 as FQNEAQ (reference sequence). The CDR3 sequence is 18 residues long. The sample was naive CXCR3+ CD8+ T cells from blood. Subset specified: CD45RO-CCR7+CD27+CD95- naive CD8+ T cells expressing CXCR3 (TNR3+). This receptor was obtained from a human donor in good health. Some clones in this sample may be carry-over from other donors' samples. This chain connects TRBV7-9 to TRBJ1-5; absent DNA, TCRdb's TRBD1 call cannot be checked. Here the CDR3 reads CASSFSMRTGVGNQPQHF.